A selection of T cell receptor beta chains follows, all from one sample in a study of beta chain features in type 1 diabetes. TCRdb's table, derived via immunoSEQ multiplex PCR, lists solely in-frame clones and lacks some. The table includes 110,000 or so clones, roughly 43% detected once. The specimen sequenced was stem cell memory CD4+ T cells from blood. The receptors shown here come from a woman between 18 and 29 years old in good health. Both conserved end residues are part of each CDR3. Each record gives: clone size, J gene, V gene, D gene, CDR3 DNA, CDR3 protein. A D gene is named only where the DNA matches it firmly. Expanded clones are given a class, and other clones once, few, many or no size at all.

abundance: few
j_gene: TRBJ2-6
v_gene: TRBV6-1
d_gene: NA
CDR3nt: TGTGCCAGCGAACGGGGGTCCTCTGGGGCCAACGTCCTGACTTTC
CDR3aa: CASERGSSGANVLTF

abundance: NA
j_gene: TRBJ1-1
v_gene: TRBV6-6
d_gene: NA
CDR3nt: TGTGCCAGCAGTTACGGTGGGAGCACTGAAGCTTTCTTT
CDR3aa: CASSYGGSTEAFF

abundance: NA
j_gene: TRBJ1-5
v_gene: TRBV6-5
d_gene: NA
CDR3nt: TGTGCCAGCAAGACCCAGGGCGGCAATCAGCCCCAGCATTTT
CDR3aa: CASKTQGGNQPQHF

abundance: few
j_gene: TRBJ2-6
v_gene: TRBV28
d_gene: NA
CDR3nt: TGTGCCAGCAGTCCCGCCCGGGGAAGCTCTGGGGCCAACGTCCTGACTTTC
CDR3aa: CASSPARGSSGANVLTF

abundance: NA
j_gene: TRBJ1-5
v_gene: TRBV2
d_gene: TRBD1
CDR3nt: TGTGCCAGCGGCTCCCGGACAGGGGGCCATCAGCCCCAGCATTTT
CDR3aa: CASGSRTGGHQPQHF

abundance: once
j_gene: TRBJ1-1
v_gene: TRBV6-1
d_gene: TRBD1
CDR3nt: TGTGCCAGCAGTCAAGAACCGGGACAGGGAGGAGGGACTGAAGCTTTCTTT
CDR3aa: CASSQEPGQGGGTEAFF

abundance: NA
j_gene: TRBJ2-7
v_gene: TRBV7-9
d_gene: NA
CDR3nt: TGTGCCAGCAGCTTGCGACTTTACTACGAGCAGTACTTC
CDR3aa: CASSLRLYYEQYF

abundance: NA
j_gene: TRBJ2-3
v_gene: TRBV7-9
d_gene: NA
CDR3nt: TGTGCCAGCAGCTTAGCGGAGCGGCTCACAGATACGCAGTATTTT
CDR3aa: CASSLAERLTDTQYF

abundance: few
j_gene: TRBJ1-2
v_gene: TRBV7-9
d_gene: NA
CDR3nt: TGTGCCAGCAGCACAGGACAATCTCTTGGGTATGGCTACACCTTC
CDR3aa: CASSTGQSLGYGYTF

abundance: NA
j_gene: TRBJ2-7
v_gene: TRBV4-1
d_gene: TRBD2
CDR3nt: TGCGCCAGCAGCCAAATTTGGACTAGCGGGCGCTACGAGCAGTACTTC
CDR3aa: CASSQIWTSGRYEQYF

abundance: few
j_gene: TRBJ2-7
v_gene: TRBV29-1
d_gene: NA
CDR3nt: TGCAGCGCGGGGGGGGGACAGTCCTTTACCTACGAGCAGTACTTC
CDR3aa: CSAGGGQSFTYEQYF

abundance: few
j_gene: TRBJ1-1
v_gene: TRBV7-3
d_gene: TRBD1
CDR3nt: TGTGCCAGCAGCCTACAGGGGGCTAACACTGAAGCTTTCTTT
CDR3aa: CASSLQGANTEAFF

abundance: few
j_gene: TRBJ2-7
v_gene: TRBV29-1
d_gene: TRBD1
CDR3nt: TGCAGCGGGGACAGTCTCGCCTACGAGCAGTACTTC
CDR3aa: CSGDSLAYEQYF

abundance: NA
j_gene: TRBJ1-1
v_gene: TRBV5-1
d_gene: TRBD1
CDR3nt: TGCGCCAGCAGCCGGGACAGGATAGCTGGAAATGAAGCTTTCTTT
CDR3aa: CASSRDRIAGNEAFF

abundance: NA
j_gene: TRBJ2-5
v_gene: TRBV10-3
d_gene: NA
CDR3nt: TGTGCCATCAGTGACATCGGGGGGCCGAAAGAGACCCAGTACTTC
CDR3aa: CAISDIGGPKETQYF

abundance: NA
j_gene: TRBJ1-1
v_gene: TRBV28
d_gene: NA
CDR3nt: TGTGCCAGCCGCCCTTGGGGGGGCACTGAAGCTTTCTTT
CDR3aa: CASRPWGGTEAFF

abundance: NA
j_gene: TRBJ1-1
v_gene: TRBV11-2
d_gene: NA
CDR3nt: TGTGCCAGCAGCTATCATCGCGGGGCCGGAACTGAAGCTTTCTTT
CDR3aa: CASSYHRGAGTEAFF

abundance: few
j_gene: TRBJ2-7
v_gene: TRBV6-1
d_gene: NA
CDR3nt: TGTGCCACCCTGCGGATAGCCGAGCAGTACTTC
CDR3aa: CATLRIAEQYF

abundance: NA
j_gene: TRBJ2-7
v_gene: TRBV11-2
d_gene: TRBD2
CDR3nt: TGTGCCAGCAGCTTAGTGGTAGCGGGAGGCGAGCAGTACTTC
CDR3aa: CASSLVVAGGEQYF

abundance: few
j_gene: TRBJ2-2
v_gene: TRBV7-2
d_gene: TRBD1
CDR3nt: TGTGCCAGCAGCTTAACGTCAGCGACAGGGACCGGGGAGCTGTTTTTT
CDR3aa: CASSLTSATGTGELFF

abundance: once
j_gene: TRBJ1-1
v_gene: TRBV5-6
d_gene: NA
CDR3nt: TGTGCCGGCTCTTCGACAGGGAACACTGAAGCTTTCTTT
CDR3aa: CAGSSTGNTEAFF

abundance: NA
j_gene: TRBJ1-1
v_gene: TRBV9
d_gene: NA
CDR3nt: TGTGCCAGCAGCGTAGCAAGCGGGGGCGTCACTGAAGCTTTCTTT
CDR3aa: CASSVASGGVTEAFF

abundance: few
j_gene: TRBJ2-7
v_gene: TRBV10-3
d_gene: TRBD1
CDR3nt: TGTGCCATCAGTGAGGACAGGGTAAGCGAGCAGTACTTC
CDR3aa: CAISEDRVSEQYF

abundance: many
j_gene: TRBJ2-1
v_gene: TRBV7-2
d_gene: TRBD2
CDR3nt: TGTGCCAGCATCCACAGCGGCTTAGCGGGAGCTGAGCAGTTCTTC
CDR3aa: CASIHSGLAGAEQFF

abundance: NA
j_gene: TRBJ2-7
v_gene: TRBV7-3
d_gene: TRBD1
CDR3nt: TGTGCCAGCAGCTTACGGACCATGAGACAGGGGCCGTACGAGCAGTACTTC
CDR3aa: CASSLRTMRQGPYEQYF

abundance: NA
j_gene: TRBJ2-3
v_gene: TRBV7-2
d_gene: NA
CDR3nt: TGTGCCAGCAGCCCCTTACAGGGTGGGGCAGATACGCAGTATTTT
CDR3aa: CASSPLQGGADTQYF

abundance: few
j_gene: TRBJ2-5
v_gene: TRBV7-9
d_gene: TRBD2
CDR3nt: TGTGCCAGCAGTCCCACTAGCGCCCAAGAGACCCAGTACTTC
CDR3aa: CASSPTSAQETQYF

abundance: few
j_gene: TRBJ2-1
v_gene: TRBV5-1
d_gene: TRBD2
CDR3nt: TGCGCCAGCAGCTTAATAGGAGCGGGGTCCTACAATGAGCAGTTCTTC
CDR3aa: CASSLIGAGSYNEQFF